This TCR beta chain comes out of a study of blood T cells in healthy people across ages. Combining a sample-barcoded 5' primer with a J-beta primer mix, a second PCR ran for about 6 to 12 cycles. TCRdb re-derived calls from the 5' RACE reads in MiXCR, one entry per CDR3 protein. The data show approximately 670,000 distinct CDR3 sequences, around 38% seen once. The junction had 7 bases not matched to a gene; V was cut back by 5 bases and J by 2 bases. This CDR3 region has 14 residues. Germline CDR1 reads DFQATT; CDR2 reads SNEGSKA (reference sequence). The J gene is TRBJ2-3, the V gene TRBV20-1, with 7 bases lining up with TRBD1. Specimen: blood. This receptor was identified in a man older than 75 in good health. The CDR3 bases are TGCAGTGCTCTACAGGGGCTTCTCACAGATACGCAGTATTTT. Amino acids: CSALQGLLTDTQYF.